This T cell receptor (beta chain) is from a study of shared clonotypes between healthy human individuals. Whole-study results and caveats: Inspection by rarefaction showed sorted-subset sequencing to be incomplete despite large depth. What limited the represented genetic and exposure-history diversity was the small number of donors.

The repertoire was sequenced with immunoSEQ multiplex PCR; TCRdb's copy has only in-frame clones and lacks some. The table has about 110,000 clones, about 70% seen once. CDR3 length equals 14 residues. In germline, CDR1 is MNHEY, CDR2 SMNVEV (reference sequence). V was clipped by 5 bases and J by 3 bases; unmatched bases: 4. This clone has just a few counts. No antigen is known for it. This sample also contains other DNA sequences that code for the same CDR3. The chain recombines TRBV27 with TRBJ2-7; TRBD1 aligns across 10 bases. The specimen sequenced was memory CD8+ T cells sorted from blood. Subset in this sample: CD45RO+ cells pooled with CCR7-negative TemRA cells. The TCR originated in a woman aged 25 to 39 in good health. The CDR3 bases are TGTGCCAGCAGTCCACGGACAGGGGGCTACGAGCAGTACTTC. Translating gives CASSPRTGGYEQYF.